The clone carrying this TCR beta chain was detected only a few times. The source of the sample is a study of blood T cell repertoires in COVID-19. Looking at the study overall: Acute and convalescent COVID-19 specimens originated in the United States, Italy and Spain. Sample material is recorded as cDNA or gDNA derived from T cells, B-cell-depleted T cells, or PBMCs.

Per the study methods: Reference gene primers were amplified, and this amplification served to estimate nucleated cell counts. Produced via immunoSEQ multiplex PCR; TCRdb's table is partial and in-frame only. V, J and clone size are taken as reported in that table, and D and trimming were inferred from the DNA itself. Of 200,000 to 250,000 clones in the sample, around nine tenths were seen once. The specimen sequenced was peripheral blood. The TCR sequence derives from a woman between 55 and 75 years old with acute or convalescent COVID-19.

The CDR3 loop reads CASSEGHSYEQYF. CDR3 sequence (DNA): TGTGCCAGCAGTGAGGGACATTCCTACGAGCAGTACTTC. The rearrangement joins TRBV6-1 to TRBJ2-7, with D tentatively TRBD1 (6 bases). The V and J ends lost 3 bases and 1 base respectively, with 7 bases between them. There are 13 residues in the CDR3. Germline loops: CDR1 MNHNS, CDR2 SASEGT.